Following are 3 T cell receptor beta chains from one sample sequenced in a study of control samples from healthy donors and cancer patients. TCRdb's table, derived via immunoSEQ multiplex PCR, lists solely in-frame clones and lacks some. The sample contains 200,000 to 250,000 clones, around 94% of which appear only once. Sequencing used blood. These receptors came from a man aged 45-60 years in good health.

The chain couples TRBV7-6 to TRBJ2-3; 7 bases map to TRBD1. Germline values: CDR1 SGHVS, CDR2 FNYEAQ. J lost 5 bases, V lost 5 bases, and 4 bases had no gene match. The CDR3 has 13 amino acids. DNA for the CDR3: TGTGCCAGCAGCGCAAACAGGGGAGATACGCAGTATTTT. Protein: CASSANRGDTQYF.

The CDR3: CAWTRDTQYF. The CDR3 region has the DNA TGTGCCTGGACCCGAGATACGCAGTATTTT. This sequence joins TRBV30 and TRBJ2-3; no firm D call. CDR1 and CDR2 from the germline V gene are GTSNPN and SVGIG (reference sequence). The CDR3 is 10 residues long. Trimming cost V 4 bases and J 5 bases, with 4 bases left between them.

This clone was recorded only once. The chain has TRBV6-5 and TRBJ2-6; D is unclear. Germline loops: CDR1 MNHEY, CDR2 SVGAGI. V gave up 6 bases and J gave up 4 bases, with 13 bases separating them. The CDR3 runs to 15 residues. CDR3 loop: CASRGSRRGANVLTF. The CDR3 DNA is TGTGCCAGCAGGGGATCTCGACGGGGGGCCAACGTCCTGACTTTC.